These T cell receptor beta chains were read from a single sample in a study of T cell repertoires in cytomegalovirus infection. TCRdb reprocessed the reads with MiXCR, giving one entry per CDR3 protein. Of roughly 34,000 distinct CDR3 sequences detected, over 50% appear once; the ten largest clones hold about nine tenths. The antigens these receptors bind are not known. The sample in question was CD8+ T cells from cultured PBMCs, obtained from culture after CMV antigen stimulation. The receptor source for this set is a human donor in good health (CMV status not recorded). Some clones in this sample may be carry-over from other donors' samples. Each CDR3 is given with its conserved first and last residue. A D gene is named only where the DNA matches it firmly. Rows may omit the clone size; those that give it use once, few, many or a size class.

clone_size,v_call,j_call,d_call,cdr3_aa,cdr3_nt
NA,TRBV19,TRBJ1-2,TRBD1,CASSPRLWDRDPGGYTF,TGTGCCAGTAGTCCAAGGCTTTGGGACAGGGATCCTGGGGGCTACACCTTC
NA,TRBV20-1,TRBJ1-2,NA,CSARTIFGYTF,TGCAGTGCTCGAACCATTTTTGGCTACACCTTC
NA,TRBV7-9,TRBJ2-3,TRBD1,CASSSTEADREPDTQYF,TGTGCCAGCAGCTCCACAGAAGCGGACAGGGAGCCAGATACGCAGTATTTT
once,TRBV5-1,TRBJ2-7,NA,CASRDTSYEQYF,TGCGCCAGCAGGGATACATCCTACGAGCAGTACTTC
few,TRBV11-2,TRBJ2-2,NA,CASSPWQSNTGELFF,TGTGCCAGCAGTCCTTGGCAGTCGAACACCGGGGAGCTGTTTTTT
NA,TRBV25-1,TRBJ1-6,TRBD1,CASSAWQGANSPLHF,TGTGCCAGCAGTGCTTGGCAGGGGGCTAATTCACCCCTCCACTTT
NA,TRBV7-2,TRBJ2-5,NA,CASSLWEETQYF,TGTGCCAGCAGCTTATGGGAAGAGACCCAGTACTTC
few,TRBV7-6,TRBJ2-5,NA,CASSLGPQKGETQYF,TGTGCTAGCAGCTTAGGTCCCCAGAAGGGAGAGACCCAGTACTTC
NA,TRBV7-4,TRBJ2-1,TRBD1,CASKITTGGEQFF,TGTGCCAGCAAGATCACGACAGGGGGAGAGCAGTTCTTC
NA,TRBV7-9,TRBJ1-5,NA,CASSPPGGSINQPQHF,TGTGCCAGCAGCCCCCCGGGGGGCTCGATTAATCAGCCCCAGCATTTT
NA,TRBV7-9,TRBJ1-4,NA,CASRPKSGAPVEKLFF,TGTGCCAGCAGACCTAAGAGCGGGGCGCCCGTGGAAAAACTGTTTTTT
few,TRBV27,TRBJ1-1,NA,CASSYGTRSNTEAFF,TGTGCCAGCAGTTACGGAACGCGTTCGAACACTGAAGCTTTCTTT
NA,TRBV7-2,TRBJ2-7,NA,CASSQSGTTRGPYEQYF,TGTGCCAGCAGCCAATCCGGGACGACTAGGGGTCCCTACGAGCAGTACTTC
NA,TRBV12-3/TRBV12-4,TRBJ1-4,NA,CASHTAGRSDEKLFF,TGTGCCAGTCACACCGCCGGTCGGTCGGATGAAAAACTGTTTTTT
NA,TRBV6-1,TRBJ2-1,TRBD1,CASTRTRRDRGPYNEQFF,TGTGCCAGCACCCGAACCCGGAGGGACAGGGGCCCCTACAATGAGCAGTTCTTC
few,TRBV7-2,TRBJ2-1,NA,CASSRTGTYNEQFF,TGTGCCAGCAGCCGGACGGGAACATACAATGAGCAGTTCTTC
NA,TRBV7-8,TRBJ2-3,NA,CASSLALDDSTDTQYF,TGTGCCAGCAGCTTAGCGCTTGACGATAGCACAGATACGCAGTATTTT
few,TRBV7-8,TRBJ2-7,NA,CASSLPLDREGQYF,TGTGCCAGCAGCTTACCCCTGGACAGGGAGGGGCAGTACTTC
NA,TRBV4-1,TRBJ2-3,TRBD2,CASSSRAAGDGTDTQYF,TGCGCCAGCAGCTCTCGGGCGGCGGGGGATGGCACAGATACGCAGTATTTT
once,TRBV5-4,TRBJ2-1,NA,CASSVEDEQFF,TGTGCCAGCAGCGTCGAGGATGAGCAGTTCTTC
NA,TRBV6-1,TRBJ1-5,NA,CASSDSGTSNQPQHF,TGTGCCAGCAGTGATTCAGGGACTAGCAATCAGCCCCAGCATTTT
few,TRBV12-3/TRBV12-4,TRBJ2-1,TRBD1,CASSLQGARGMDEQFF,TGTGCCAGCAGTCTACAGGGGGCCCGAGGAATGGATGAGCAGTTCTTC
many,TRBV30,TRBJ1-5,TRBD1,CAWTDRGSSNQPQHF,TGTGCCTGGACGGACAGGGGCTCGAGCAATCAGCCCCAGCATTTT
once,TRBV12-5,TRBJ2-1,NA,CASGLGDRYRYNEQFF,TGTGCTAGTGGTTTGGGGGATCGCTACCGATACAATGAGCAGTTCTTC
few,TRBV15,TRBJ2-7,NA,CATSRVKGQSSYEQYF,TGTGCCACCAGCAGAGTAAAGGGGCAGAGCTCCTACGAGCAGTACTTC
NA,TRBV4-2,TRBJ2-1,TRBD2,CASSQEAEGTSGRLYNEQFF,TGTGCCAGCAGCCAAGAAGCCGAAGGAACTAGCGGGAGGCTCTACAATGAGCAGTTCTTC
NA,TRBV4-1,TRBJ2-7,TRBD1,CASSQLGQGGFREQYF,TGCGCCAGCAGCCAATTGGGACAGGGAGGATTTCGCGAGCAGTACTTC
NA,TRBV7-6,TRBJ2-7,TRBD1,CASSFYSDRGSYEQYF,TGTGCCAGCAGCTTCTACAGTGACAGGGGTTCCTACGAGCAGTACTTC
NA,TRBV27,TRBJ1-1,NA,CASSLAGNTEAFF,TGTGCCAGCAGTTTAGCAGGAAACACTGAAGCTTTCTTT
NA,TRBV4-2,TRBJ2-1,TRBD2,CASSQWTSGRTYNEQFF,TGTGCCAGCAGCCAATGGACTAGCGGGAGGACTTACAATGAGCAGTTCTTC
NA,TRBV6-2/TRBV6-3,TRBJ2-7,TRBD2,CASSSSGRVYEQYF,TGTGCCAGCAGCTCTAGCGGGAGGGTATACGAGCAGTACTTC
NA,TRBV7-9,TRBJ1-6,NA,CASSLGGRVDYSPLHF,TGTGCCAGCAGCTTAGGCGGCAGGGTCGATTATTCACCCCTCCACTTT
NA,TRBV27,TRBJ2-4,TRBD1,CASSLSGGYAKNIQYF,TGTGCCAGCAGTTTATCAGGGGGCTACGCCAAAAACATTCAGTACTTC
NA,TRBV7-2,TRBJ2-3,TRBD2,CASSSPSGIRTDTQYF,TGTGCCAGCAGCTCCCCCAGCGGGATACGCACAGATACGCAGTATTTT
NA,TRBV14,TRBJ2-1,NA,CASSQDWENEQFF,TGTGCCAGCAGCCAAGATTGGGAGAATGAGCAGTTCTTC
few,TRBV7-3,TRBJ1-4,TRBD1,CASSPTGGRGEKLFF,TGTGCCAGCAGCCCCACAGGGGGCCGTGGTGAAAAACTGTTTTTT
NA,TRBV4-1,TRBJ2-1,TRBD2,CASSQTSGEQFF,TGCGCCAGCAGCCAAACTAGCGGGGAGCAGTTCTTC
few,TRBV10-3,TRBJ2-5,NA,CAISESRERQETQYF,TGTGCCATCAGTGAGTCGAGGGAGCGGCAAGAGACCCAGTACTTC
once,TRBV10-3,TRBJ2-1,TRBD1,CAIRKGQGKGNEQFF,TGTGCCATCAGGAAAGGACAGGGTAAGGGCAATGAGCAGTTCTTC
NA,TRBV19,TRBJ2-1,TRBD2,CASRAGEGGKYNEQFF,TGTGCCAGTAGAGCAGGCGAGGGAGGGAAATACAATGAGCAGTTCTTC
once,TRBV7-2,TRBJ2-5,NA,CASSPGGGLGETQYF,TGTGCCAGCAGCCCAGGGGGGGGTTTGGGTGAGACCCAGTACTTC